The 19 T cell receptor beta chains presented below share a single source sample, sequenced in a study of cytomegalovirus exposure and HLA in healthy donors. The primer mix had 60 Vbeta and 13 Jbeta primers. Profiled with immunoSEQ multiplex PCR; TCRdb holds only in-frame clones, not every one. This table has around 200,000 clones, about 74% appearing once. The sequenced sample consisted of PBMCs. These receptors all come from a man between 40 and 49 years old in good health and CMV-seronegative.

The rearrangement uses TRBV13 and TRBJ1-6; a weak D match, TRBD1 (5 bases). Trimming pared 5 bases from V and 7 bases from J, leaving 15 bases between. Germline V CDR1 and CDR2: PRHDT, FYEKMQ (reference sequence). The CDR3 has 15 residues. The CDR3 spells CASSPLGGSNSPLHF. The DNA of the CDR3 is TGTGCCAGCAGCCCCCTGGGGGGATCAAATTCACCCCTCCACTTT.

The V and J genes are TRBV6-1 and TRBJ1-5; tentative D call: TRBD1 (5 bases). The CDR3 has 12 amino acids. V was trimmed by 8 bases and J by 3 bases, leaving 8 bases between them. Per germline, CDR1 MNHNS and CDR2 SASEGT. The CDR3, as DNA: TGTGCCAGCCAGGGTATCAATCAGCCCCAGCATTTT. It yields the protein CASQGINQPQHF.

The V gene is TRBV19, the J gene TRBJ2-7; possible D gene TRBD2, 6 bases. Germline-derived CDR1 and CDR2 are LNHDA and SQIVND (reference sequence). The V end lost 9 bases, the J end lost 3 bases, and 21 bases lay between the germline ends. The CDR3 length is 15 residues. Written as DNA, the CDR3 is TGTGCCAGATACCCCGACTCTAGCGCGCGCTACGAGCAGTACTTC. Protein: CARYPDSSARYEQYF.

Written as DNA, the CDR3 is TGTGCCAGCACCCCGAGGCAGGGCCACGAGCAGTACTTC. Translating gives CASTPRQGHEQYF. The V and J genes are TRBV2 and TRBJ2-7; D is possibly TRBD1 (5 bases). The CDR3 totals 13 residues. Between the trimmed V and J ends, which lost 7 bases and 5 bases, there was a span of 15 bases. The germline CDR1 and CDR2 sequences are SNHLY and FYNNEI.

Concerning this clone: This specimen includes other DNA sequences encoding the same CDR3. The CDR3 is CASSSSGRATGELFF. CDR3 bases: TGCGCCAGCAGCTCTAGCGGGAGGGCGACCGGGGAGCTGTTTTTT. V is TRBV5-1 and J is TRBJ2-2, with 12 positions matching TRBD2. CDR1 SGHRS and CDR2 YFSETQ come from the germline V gene. The V segment lost 3 bases and the J segment 5 bases; nucleotides outside the gene matches: 2. The length of the CDR3 is 15 residues.

This chain joins TRBV7-9 and TRBJ1-2, with D tentatively TRBD1 (6 bases). The CDR3 length is 12 residues. The germline gives CDR1 SEHNR, CDR2 FQNEAQ (reference sequence). Trimming cost V 9 bases and J 6 bases, with 14 bases left between them. The CDR3 DNA sequence: TGTGCCAGAGAGACAGGATATGATGGCTACACCTTC. Translation gives CARETGYDGYTF.

The chain recombines TRBV5-1 with TRBJ1-5; 8 nucleotides align to TRBD1. The CDR3 covers 14 residues. V was clipped by 4 bases and J by 6 bases; unmatched bases: 6. CDR1 SGHRS and CDR2 YFSETQ come from the germline V gene. The CDR3 bases are TGCGCCAGCAGCCTGACAGGGGTCGGTCAGCCCCAGCATTTT. Translation gives CASSLTGVGQPQHF.

The CDR3 sequence: CASSIGTVYEQYF. The CDR3 bases are TGTGCCAGCAGCATAGGGACAGTCTACGAGCAGTACTTC. V gene TRBV7-2 combines with J gene TRBJ2-7; 7 nucleotides match TRBD1. CDR3 length: 13 amino acids. The V segment lost 5 bases and the J segment 3 bases; nucleotides outside the gene matches: 4. The germline gives CDR1 SGHTA, CDR2 FQGNSA.

This clone has only one observation. This sample also contains other DNA sequences that code for the same CDR3. This chain links TRBV29-1 with TRBJ2-5; 7 positions match TRBD2. The CDR3 runs to 13 residues. V was pared by 6 bases and J by 5 bases, with 9 bases of the junction left unmatched. Germline CDR1 is SQVTM and CDR2 is ANQGSEA. As DNA, the CDR3 is TGCAGCGTGGGGCGGGAGCTGGGGGAGACCCAGTACTTC. This translates into CSVGRELGETQYF.

This chain uses TRBV20-1 with TRBJ2-7; 7 positions match TRBD1. V shed 5 bases, J shed 6 bases, and the junction held 4 bases outside the gene matches. Germline V gives CDR1 DFQATT, CDR2 SNEGSKA (reference sequence). The CDR3 loop spans 11 amino acids. The CDR3 DNA reads TGCAGTGCTCTTACAGGGGTCGAGCAGTACTTC. It is translated as CSALTGVEQYF.

This chain uses TRBV5-4 with TRBJ2-7, with D possibly matching TRBD1 (5 bases). CDR1 is SGHNT, CDR2 YYREEE, per germline (reference sequence). Trimming cost V 1 base and J 2 bases, with 10 bases left between them. This CDR3 is built from 14 residues. CDR3 nucleotide sequence: TGTGCCAGCAGCTTGCAGGGAACCGCCTACGAGCAGTACTTC. It encodes CASSLQGTAYEQYF.

This clone was seen more than once but under ten times. In nucleotides, the CDR3 is TGCGCCAGCAGCTTGTATAGCGGGGGAAATTTACTTCAAGAGACCCAGTACTTC. This codes for CASSLYSGGNLLQETQYF. The V and J genes are TRBV5-1 and TRBJ2-5; 9 bases map to TRBD2. CDR1 SGHRS and CDR2 YFSETQ come from the germline V gene. The trim removed 1 base at V and 2 bases at J, leaving 12 bases unmatched. This CDR3 contains 18 residues.

The chain carries TRBV7-2 and TRBJ2-3; TRBD1 aligns across 11 bases. Per germline, CDR1 SGHTA and CDR2 FQGNSA. The trim removed 5 bases at V and 8 bases at J, leaving 6 bases unmatched. The CDR3 loop spans 14 amino acids. In DNA, the CDR3 is TGTGCCAGCAGCCCGGACAGGGGGCGAGGTACGCAGTATTTT. Translated: CASSPDRGRGTQYF.

The rearrangement links TRBV5-1 to TRBJ1-3; D unclear. Between the trimmed V and J ends, which lost 5 bases and 8 bases, there was a span of 20 bases. The CDR3 contains 15 residues. Germline assignment: CDR1 SGHRS and CDR2 YFSETQ. In nucleotides, the CDR3 is TGCGCCAGCAGATCGGTGGTTTTGGGAGGAGACACCATATATTTT. This sequence encodes CASRSVVLGGDTIYF.

This chain connects TRBV4-2 to TRBJ2-5; tentatively, D is TRBD2 (7 bases). This CDR3 has 16 residues. The V end lost 0 bases, the J end lost 4 bases, and 15 bases lay between the germline ends. Germline values: CDR1 LGHNA, CDR2 YNFKEQ. CDR3 region: CASSQEGAGRGETQYF. The CDR3 DNA sequence: TGTGCCAGCAGCCAAGAGGGGGCAGGGAGGGGAGAGACCCAGTACTTC.

The V gene is TRBV7-3, the J gene TRBJ2-2; 12 bases are shared with TRBD2. The junction had 2 bases not matched to a gene; V was cut back by 3 bases and J by 0 bases. The germline CDR1 and CDR2 sequences are SGHTA and FQGTGA. The CDR3 contains 17 residues. CDR3 protein: CASSFASGGANTGELFF. The CDR3 region has the DNA TGTGCCAGCAGCTTTGCTAGCGGGGGGGCGAACACCGGGGAGCTGTTTTTT.

The chain couples TRBV11-2 to TRBJ2-3; 13 bases map to TRBD2. V lost 3 bases, J lost 0 bases, and 3 bases stayed unmatched. CDR3 size: 17 residues. Germline loops: CDR1 SGHAT, CDR2 FQNNGV. The chain's CDR3 is CASSLRTSGSSTDTQYF. The CDR3 DNA is TGTGCCAGCAGCTTGAGGACTAGCGGGAGTAGCACAGATACGCAGTATTTT.

The J gene is TRBJ1-1, the V gene TRBV6-5; a possible D gene is TRBD1 (6 bases). The CDR3 extends over 15 amino acids. Germline V gene data show CDR1 as MNHEY and CDR2 as SVGAGI. The ends were cut back, 2 bases at V and 5 bases at J, with 15 bases in the middle. The CDR3 region is CASSYIGGPGTEAFF. The CDR3 DNA reads TGTGCCAGCAGTTACATCGGGGGGCCGGGAACTGAAGCTTTCTTT.

This chain joins TRBV5-8 and TRBJ2-2, with D possibly TRBD1 on 6 matching bases. In germline, CDR1 is SGHTS, CDR2 YDEGEE. Trimming cost V 7 bases and J 6 bases, with 19 bases left between them. This CDR3 comprises 15 residues. This CDR3 reads CASPRRGKGSGELFF. DNA for the CDR3: TGTGCCAGCCCCAGAAGGGGGAAAGGGTCCGGGGAGCTGTTTTTT.